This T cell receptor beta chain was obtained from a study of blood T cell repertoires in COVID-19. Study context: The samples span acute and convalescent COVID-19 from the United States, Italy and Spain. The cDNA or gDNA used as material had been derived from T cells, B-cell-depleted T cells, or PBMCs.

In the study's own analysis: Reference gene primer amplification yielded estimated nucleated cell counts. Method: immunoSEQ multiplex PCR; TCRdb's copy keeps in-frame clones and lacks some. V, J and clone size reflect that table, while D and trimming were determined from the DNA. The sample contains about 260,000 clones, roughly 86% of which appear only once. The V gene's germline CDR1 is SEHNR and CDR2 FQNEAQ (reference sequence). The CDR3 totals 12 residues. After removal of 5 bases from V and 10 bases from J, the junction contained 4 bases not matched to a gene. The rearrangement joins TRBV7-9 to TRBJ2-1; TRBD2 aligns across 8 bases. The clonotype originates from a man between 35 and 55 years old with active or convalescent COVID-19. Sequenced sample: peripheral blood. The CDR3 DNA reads TGTGCCAGCAGCCCAGCGGGAGTGGAGCAGTTCTTC. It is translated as CASSPAGVEQFF.